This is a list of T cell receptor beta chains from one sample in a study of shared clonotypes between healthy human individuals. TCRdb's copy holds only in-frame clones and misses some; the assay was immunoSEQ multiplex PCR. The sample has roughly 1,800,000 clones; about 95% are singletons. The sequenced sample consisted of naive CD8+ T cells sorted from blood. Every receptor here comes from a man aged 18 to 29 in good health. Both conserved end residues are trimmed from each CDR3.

CDR3 protein: ASSYGAGPSYEQY
V gene: TRBV6-5
J gene: TRBJ2-7
CDR3 length: 13

CDR3 protein: ASSLIPANMNTEAF
V gene: TRBV27
J gene: TRBJ1-1
CDR3 length: 14

CDR3 protein: ASSWGWGTDTQY
V gene: TRBV5-6
J gene: TRBJ2-3
CDR3 length: 12

CDR3 protein: ASSIGYNEQF
V gene: TRBV19
J gene: TRBJ2-1
CDR3 length: 10

CDR3 protein: SVESEGAPSEQY
V gene: TRBV29-1
J gene: TRBJ2-7
CDR3 length: 12

CDR3 protein: ASSYSGTDTYEQY
V gene: TRBV6-6
J gene: TRBJ2-7
CDR3 length: 13

CDR3 protein: ASSISGLAKYTQY
V gene: TRBV7-9
J gene: TRBJ2-3
CDR3 length: 13

CDR3 protein: ASSYAGWANVLT
V gene: TRBV7-9
J gene: TRBJ2-6
CDR3 length: 12

CDR3 protein: ATSRSPGQASYEQY
V gene: TRBV15
J gene: TRBJ2-7
CDR3 length: 14

CDR3 protein: ATSTSGGNGYT
V gene: TRBV15
J gene: TRBJ1-2
CDR3 length: 11

CDR3 protein: ASSASGGSSDTQY
V gene: TRBV5-4
J gene: TRBJ2-3
CDR3 length: 13

CDR3 protein: ASSLVDVPRTGDGYT
V gene: TRBV5-1
J gene: TRBJ1-2
CDR3 length: 15

CDR3 protein: AWSRESTGELF
V gene: TRBV30
J gene: TRBJ2-2
CDR3 length: 11

CDR3 protein: ASSLIPQGSDPSEQF
V gene: TRBV7-8
J gene: TRBJ2-1
CDR3 length: 15

CDR3 protein: ASSPDRGDSNQPQH
V gene: TRBV18
J gene: TRBJ1-5
CDR3 length: 14

CDR3 protein: ASSGDGTGEETQY
V gene: TRBV9
J gene: TRBJ2-5
CDR3 length: 13

CDR3 protein: AWSVGEDTQY
V gene: TRBV30
J gene: TRBJ2-3
CDR3 length: 10

CDR3 protein: ASSRTDGQGLENEQF
V gene: TRBV4-1
J gene: TRBJ2-1
CDR3 length: 15

CDR3 protein: ASSDGQGASPQH
V gene: TRBV2
J gene: TRBJ1-5
CDR3 length: 12

CDR3 protein: ASSLWEDGELF
V gene: TRBV7-6
J gene: TRBJ2-2
CDR3 length: 11

CDR3 protein: ASSLAGRNTIY
V gene: TRBV5-6
J gene: TRBJ1-3
CDR3 length: 11

CDR3 protein: ASSLADWETQY
V gene: TRBV5-6
J gene: TRBJ2-5
CDR3 length: 11

CDR3 protein: ASSFPSSLSYGYT
V gene: TRBV7-9
J gene: TRBJ1-2
CDR3 length: 13

CDR3 protein: ASSSQGIGPGELF
V gene: TRBV27
J gene: TRBJ2-2
CDR3 length: 13

CDR3 protein: ASSQAGTGVGGELF
V gene: TRBV4-1
J gene: TRBJ2-2
CDR3 length: 14

CDR3 protein: ASSFLRTDSYEQY
V gene: TRBV28
J gene: TRBJ2-7
CDR3 length: 13

CDR3 protein: ASRDTGTNGYT
V gene: TRBV6-4
J gene: TRBJ1-2
CDR3 length: 11

CDR3 protein: ASQLVERSSTDTQY
V gene: TRBV21-1
J gene: TRBJ2-3
CDR3 length: 14

CDR3 protein: ASSELQTGGGDEQY
V gene: TRBV2
J gene: TRBJ2-7
CDR3 length: 14

CDR3 protein: ASSQTLAGEGTDTQY
V gene: TRBV4-1
J gene: TRBJ2-3
CDR3 length: 15

CDR3 protein: ASSYSRIYGYT
V gene: TRBV6-6
J gene: TRBJ1-2
CDR3 length: 11

CDR3 protein: ASSQTGQAYYEQY
V gene: TRBV4-1
J gene: TRBJ2-7
CDR3 length: 13

CDR3 protein: ASSYGRGYYEQY
V gene: TRBV6-6
J gene: TRBJ2-7
CDR3 length: 12

CDR3 protein: ASSPGGTGQY
V gene: TRBV6-5
J gene: TRBJ2-7
CDR3 length: 10

CDR3 protein: ASSENPPDGEFSYEQY
V gene: TRBV10-2
J gene: TRBJ2-7
CDR3 length: 16

CDR3 protein: ASSHFGGVMNTEAF
V gene: TRBV14
J gene: TRBJ1-1
CDR3 length: 14

CDR3 protein: ASSPPHKETQY
V gene: TRBV18
J gene: TRBJ2-5
CDR3 length: 11

CDR3 protein: ASSQIVVTNNEQF
V gene: TRBV7-8
J gene: TRBJ2-1
CDR3 length: 13

CDR3 protein: ASSEVFSYEQY
V gene: TRBV19
J gene: TRBJ2-7
CDR3 length: 11

CDR3 protein: SVGGGKGYT
V gene: TRBV29-1
J gene: TRBJ1-2
CDR3 length: 9

CDR3 protein: ASSVAGSGEQF
V gene: TRBV9
J gene: TRBJ2-1
CDR3 length: 11

CDR3 protein: ASSLKLAGGHEQF
V gene: TRBV27
J gene: TRBJ2-1
CDR3 length: 13

CDR3 protein: ASSLVAGGYNEQF
V gene: TRBV7-8
J gene: TRBJ2-1
CDR3 length: 13

CDR3 protein: ASSLVFGRLYEQY
V gene: TRBV5-5
J gene: TRBJ2-7
CDR3 length: 13

CDR3 protein: ASSRDYYNEQF
V gene: TRBV27
J gene: TRBJ2-1
CDR3 length: 11

CDR3 protein: ASSYPESTGELF
V gene: TRBV6-5
J gene: TRBJ2-2
CDR3 length: 12

CDR3 protein: ASSLDRSSYEQY
V gene: TRBV5-6
J gene: TRBJ2-7
CDR3 length: 12

CDR3 protein: ASSESPTGGSEQF
V gene: TRBV10-2
J gene: TRBJ2-1
CDR3 length: 13

CDR3 protein: ASSEPEGEQY
V gene: TRBV10-1
J gene: TRBJ2-7
CDR3 length: 10

CDR3 protein: ASSQDYSGNTIY
V gene: TRBV14
J gene: TRBJ1-3
CDR3 length: 12

CDR3 protein: ASGQGNEQF
V gene: TRBV27
J gene: TRBJ2-1
CDR3 length: 9

CDR3 protein: ASSVGPQEETQY
V gene: TRBV9
J gene: TRBJ2-5
CDR3 length: 12

CDR3 protein: ASSLVGGGYT
V gene: TRBV5-4
J gene: TRBJ1-2
CDR3 length: 10